The rows below give T cell receptor beta chains drawn from one sample of a study of response to subunit inactivated influenza vaccine. MiXCR, run by TCRdb on the RT-PCR reads, gives a single entry per CDR3 protein. The sample comprises about 780,000 distinct CDR3 sequences, approximately 17% of which are singletons, and 9.5% to 13% rests with the top ten. This material consisted of PBMCs from blood, taken 5 days after vaccination. All receptors derive from a man in his forties or fifties who received an inactivated influenza vaccine. Both conserved end residues are trimmed from each CDR3.

cdr3_length v_call cdr3_aa
12 TRBV20-1 SARGLRGSNEQF
11 TRBV28 ASSRANTDTQY
12 TRBV5-1 ASSLEAGPYEQY
11 TRBV7-3 ASSGTGPGELF
13 TRBV20-1 SASTSGGSGNEQF
12 TRBV20-1 SAAATGGFNEQF
14 TRBV7-8 ASSSTIRAGSYEQY
11 TRBV2 ASKELASETQY
10 TRBV2 ASSENYYEQY
10 TRBV20-1 SAYATNTEAF
12 TRBV6-2/TRBV6-3 ASSRGRQGETQY
13 TRBV28 ASSLKVKSQETQY
13 TRBV7-9 ASSLSLSGQETQY
12 TRBV20-1 RPIGGRAINEQF
14 TRBV6-2/TRBV6-3 ASSYGLAGAVNEQF
14 TRBV7-2 ASSATGRDYTNIQY
11 TRBV7-2 ASSRGKGGELF
12 TRBV21-1 ASSRGTSRDTQY
13 TRBV20-1 SARGTSANTGELF
12 TRBV12-3/TRBV12-4 ASNTGTSHNEQF
12 TRBV10-3 AISDGKGGPEAF
13 TRBV12-3/TRBV12-4 ASSGSSGGYNEQF
13 TRBV20-1 SARDLAGAGYEQY
11 TRBV20-1 SAREHENTEAF
15 TRBV7-9 ASSLVSGTRFLYEQY
11 TRBV29-1 SVEGGRTYEQY
14 TRBV10-3 AISESKYAGNQPQH
12 TRBV7-8 ASSWGTGNTEAF
11 TRBV24-1 ATSDLLTGMAF
11 TRBV5-1 ASRVGQDYEQY
15 TRBV5-1 ASSSGGLAAGPYEQY
13 TRBV6-2/TRBV6-3 ASSTGTSGFGEQF
10 TRBV10-3 ATATVAYEQY
13 TRBV20-1 SARPTELRDSPLH
15 TRBV4-3 ASSQDLATSGSYEQY
14 TRBV10-3 AIRDGTGGANTEAF
13 TRBV24-1 ATSIPGNLGNEQF
13 TRBV6-1 ASSAGQGISQPQH
12 TRBV20-1 SARGRLSTDTQY
11 TRBV5-5 ASSRYRVPEQY
13 TRBV5-5 ASSIPGLALETQY
13 TRBV12-3/TRBV12-4 ASSLAQKLNTEAF
13 TRBV24-1 ATRTYLDGSYEQY
11 TRBV5-1 ASSFNGETEAF
13 TRBV6-1 ASSVGPWSTGELF
12 TRBV5-4 ASRPNTGLETQY
11 TRBV29-1 SVEGTGGTEAF
13 TRBV4-3 ASSQEEGDYNEQF
13 TRBV20-1 SATASSGRQETQY
14 TRBV12-3/TRBV12-4 ASSPGTGESSYEQY